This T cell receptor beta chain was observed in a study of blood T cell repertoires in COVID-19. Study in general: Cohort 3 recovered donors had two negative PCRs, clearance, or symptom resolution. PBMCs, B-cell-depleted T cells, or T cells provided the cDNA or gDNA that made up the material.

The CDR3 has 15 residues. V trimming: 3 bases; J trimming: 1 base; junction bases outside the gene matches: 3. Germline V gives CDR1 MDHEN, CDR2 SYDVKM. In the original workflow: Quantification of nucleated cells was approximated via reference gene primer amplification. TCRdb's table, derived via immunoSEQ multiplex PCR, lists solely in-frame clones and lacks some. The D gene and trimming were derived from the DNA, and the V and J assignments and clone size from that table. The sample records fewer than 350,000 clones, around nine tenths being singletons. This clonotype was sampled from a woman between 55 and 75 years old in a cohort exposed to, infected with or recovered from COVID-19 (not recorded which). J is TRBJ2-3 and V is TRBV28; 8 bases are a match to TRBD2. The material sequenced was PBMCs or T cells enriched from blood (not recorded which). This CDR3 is CASSFPAGGTDTQYF. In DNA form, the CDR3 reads TGTGCCAGCAGTTTTCCAGCGGGGGGCACAGATACGCAGTATTTT. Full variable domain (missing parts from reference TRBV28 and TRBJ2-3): DVKVTQSSRYLVKRTGEKVFLECVQDMDHENMFWYRQDPGLGLRLIYFSYDVKMKEKGDIPEGYSVSREKKERFSLILESASTNQTSMYLCASSFPAGGTDTQYFGPGTRLTVL.